The TCR beta chain described here comes from a study of OX40 agonist ivuxolimab in advanced cancers. The wider study: Cancers in dose escalation were hepatocellular, melanoma, renal cell and head and neck. Males comprised approximately 81% of the group, whose mean age was approximately 62 years (range about 23 to 80). Eligibility admitted prior anti-PD-1, anti-PD-L1 or anti-CTLA-4 therapy; 35% to 40% had some.

Repertoires were generated with immunoSEQ multiplex PCR, while TCRdb's copy carries only in-frame clones and drops some. Here the sample spans 50,000 to 70,000 clones, around four fifths being singletons. Samples were taken at baseline and on day 1 of cycles 4 and 7. CDR1 is SGHTA and CDR2 is FQGTGA in the germline V gene. The CDR3 covers 16 residues. Trimming removed 2 bases from V and 4 bases from J; junction bases left unmatched: 7. This TCR was recovered from an adult with an advanced solid tumor such as melanoma, head and neck, liver or kidney cancer. The V gene is TRBV7-3, the J gene TRBJ2-2; 7 bases agree with TRBD2. The sequencing here drew on CD4+ or CD8+ T cells sorted from blood, taken in a trial of the OX40 agonist ivuxolimab. The CDR3 sequence: CASSLSGRETTGELFF. CDR3 nucleotide sequence: TGTGCCAGCAGCTTATCTGGGCGGGAGACCACCGGGGAGCTGTTTTTT.